The 3 T cell receptor beta chains in this list originate from one sample, sequenced in a study of cytomegalovirus exposure and HLA in healthy donors. Amplification used 60 Vbeta primers and 13 Jbeta primers. Clones were sequenced by immunoSEQ multiplex PCR, and TCRdb holds only the in-frame ones, with some missing. Of some 71,000 clones listed, approximately 74% are singletons. The source material was PBMCs. Receptors were obtained from a woman aged 25 to 39 in good health and CMV-seropositive.

The chain has TRBV28 and TRBJ2-7, with a weak D call TRBD2 (5 bases). V dropped 7 bases and J dropped 2 bases, with 15 bases sitting between them. Germline CDR1 and CDR2: MDHEN and SYDVKM. There are 14 residues in the CDR3. This CDR3 is CASTLQRGTYEQYF. Here the CDR3 DNA reads TGTGCCAGCACTCTACAGCGAGGGACCTACGAGCAGTACTTC.

The chain joins TRBV7-2 to TRBJ2-5, with 10 bases that match TRBD1. The CDR3 covers 15 residues. V was pared by 2 bases and J by 4 bases, with 4 bases of the junction left unmatched. The germline CDR1 and CDR2 sequences are SGHTA and FQGNSA. Written as DNA, the CDR3 is TGTGCCAGCAGCTTATTCGACAGGGGGCGAGAGACCCAGTACTTC. This translates into CASSLFDRGRETQYF. The full variable domain, rest sourced from reference TRBV7-2 and TRBJ2-5, is GAGVSQSPSNKVTEKGKDVELRCDPISGHTALYWYRQSLGQGLEFLIYFQGNSAPDKSGLPSDRFSAERTGGSVSTLTIQRTQQEDSAVYLCASSLFDRGRETQYFGPGTRLLVL.

This clone turned up a few times. This chain links TRBV7-9 with TRBJ2-3; D remains ambiguous. CDR1 and CDR2 (germline): SEHNR, FQNEAQ (reference sequence). This CDR3 region has 14 residues. Trimming cost V 5 bases and J 4 bases, with 13 bases left between them. The chain's CDR3 is CASSPLAVADTQYF. The CDR3 coding sequence is TGTGCCAGCAGCCCCTTGGCGGTTGCAGATACGCAGTATTTT. Together with reference TRBV7-9 and TRBJ2-3, the CDR3 gives the full variable domain: DTGVSQNPRHKITKRGQNVTFRCDPISEHNRLYWYRQTLGQGPEFLTYFQNEAQLEKSRLLSDRFSAERPKGSFSTLEIQRTEQGDSAMYLCASSPLAVADTQYFGPGTRLTVL.